The entry that follows covers one T cell receptor beta chain sequence. The data derive from a study of CD8+ T cells in alopecia areata. V dropped 1 base and J dropped 5 bases, with 8 bases sitting between them. The CDR3 has 13 amino acids. Germline values: CDR1 MNHNS, CDR2 SASEGT. Both peripheral blood and punch biopsies of lesional scalp skin were obtained from patients who had alopecia areata. cDNA prepared by RNA extraction and subsequent reverse transcription served as the template for sequencing. Libraries were prepared by immunoSEQ multiplex PCR; TCRdb keeps only in-frame clonotypes and omits some of them. The table includes 5,700 or so clones, about 60% detected once.

The chain combines TRBV6-1 with TRBJ2-5, with D perhaps TRBD1 (5 bases). This specimen was skin, taken at week 0. The source of this sequence is a human donor with alopecia areata. The CDR3 nucleotides are TGTGCCAGCAGTGAAGTGGCAGGGGAGACCCAGTACTTC. It codes for CASSEVAGETQYF.